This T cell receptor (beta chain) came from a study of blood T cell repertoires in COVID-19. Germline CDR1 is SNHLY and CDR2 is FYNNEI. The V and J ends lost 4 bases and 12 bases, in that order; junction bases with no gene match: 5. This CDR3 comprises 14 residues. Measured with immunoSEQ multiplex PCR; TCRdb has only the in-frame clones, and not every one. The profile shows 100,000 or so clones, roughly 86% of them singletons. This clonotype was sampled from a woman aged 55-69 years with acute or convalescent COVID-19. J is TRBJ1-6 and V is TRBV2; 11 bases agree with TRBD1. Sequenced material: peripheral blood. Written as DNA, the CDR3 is TGTGCCAGCAGTGGGACAGGGGGCCCCCAACCCCTCCACTTT. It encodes CASSGTGGPQPLHF.